A selection of T cell receptor beta chains follows, all from one sample in a study of blood T cell repertoires in COVID-19. Some clones are missing from TCRdb's copy, which holds only in-frame ones; the method was immunoSEQ multiplex PCR. The data show 97,000 or so clones, approximately 82% seen once. Sequencing input: peripheral blood. Receptors originate from a man aged 60-69 years with active or convalescent COVID-19. Both conserved end residues are part of each CDR3. The order of the fields is D gene, J gene, V gene, clone size, CDR3 DNA, CDR3 protein. A D gene is named only where the DNA matches it firmly. Some rows have no size entry. The others give once, few or many, or a class for an expanded clone.

TRBD1	TRBJ1-1	TRBV19	once	TGTGCCAGTACCCCCCGGGAAGGGGGCTATACTGAAGCTTTCTTT	CASTPREGGYTEAFF
NA	TRBJ1-3	TRBV18	NA	TGTGCCAGCTCACCACTCGTAGAGGGAAACACCATATATTTT	CASSPLVEGNTIYF
NA	TRBJ1-1	TRBV16	few	TGTGCCAGCAGCCAATCTCACGGGGGGAACACTGAAGCTTTCTTT	CASSQSHGGNTEAFF
NA	TRBJ1-1	TRBV5-1	NA	TGCGCCAGCAGCTTGAGCGTGGCAGGGAAGGTGCACACTGAAGCTTTCTTT	CASSLSVAGKVHTEAFF
TRBD2	TRBJ2-2	TRBV5-1	NA	TGCGCCAGCAGCTTCGGACTAGCGGGGCCCGACGGGGAGCTGTTTTTT	CASSFGLAGPDGELFF
TRBD2	TRBJ2-2	TRBV12-5	NA	TGTGCTAGTGGCCGGGGGGGGACCGGGGAGCTGTTTTTT	CASGRGGTGELFF
NA	TRBJ2-5	TRBV19	NA	TGTGCCAGTAGTATGGGACTCCGAGAGACCCAGTACTTC	CASSMGLRETQYF
NA	TRBJ1-3	TRBV5-6	NA	TGTGCCAGCAGCTTCGGTGCTCGGAGCTCTGGAAACACCATATATTTT	CASSFGARSSGNTIYF
TRBD1	TRBJ2-7	TRBV19	NA	TGTGCCAGTAGTACCTTCCGGGACAGAACCTACGAGCAGTACTTC	CASSTFRDRTYEQYF
TRBD1	TRBJ1-4	TRBV5-5	NA	TGTGCCAGCAGCTTCGGACAGGGCCATGAAAAACTGTTTTTT	CASSFGQGHEKLFF
TRBD1	TRBJ1-3	TRBV6-1	NA	TGTGCCAGCAGTGGGGGACAGGGGGCATCCTCTGGAAACACCATATATTTT	CASSGGQGASSGNTIYF